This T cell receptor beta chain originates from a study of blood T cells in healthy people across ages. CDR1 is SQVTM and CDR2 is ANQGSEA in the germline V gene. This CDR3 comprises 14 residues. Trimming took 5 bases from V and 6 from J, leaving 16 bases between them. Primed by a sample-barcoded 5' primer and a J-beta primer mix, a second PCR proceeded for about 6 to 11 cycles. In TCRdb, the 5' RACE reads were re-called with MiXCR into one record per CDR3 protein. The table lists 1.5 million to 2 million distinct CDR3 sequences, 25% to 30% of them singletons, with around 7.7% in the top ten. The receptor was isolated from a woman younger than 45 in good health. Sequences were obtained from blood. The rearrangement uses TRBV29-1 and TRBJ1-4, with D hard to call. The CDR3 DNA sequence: TGCAGCGTTTTCCGGCGAGGAGGAGATGAAAAACTGTTTTTT. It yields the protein CSVFRRGGDEKLFF.